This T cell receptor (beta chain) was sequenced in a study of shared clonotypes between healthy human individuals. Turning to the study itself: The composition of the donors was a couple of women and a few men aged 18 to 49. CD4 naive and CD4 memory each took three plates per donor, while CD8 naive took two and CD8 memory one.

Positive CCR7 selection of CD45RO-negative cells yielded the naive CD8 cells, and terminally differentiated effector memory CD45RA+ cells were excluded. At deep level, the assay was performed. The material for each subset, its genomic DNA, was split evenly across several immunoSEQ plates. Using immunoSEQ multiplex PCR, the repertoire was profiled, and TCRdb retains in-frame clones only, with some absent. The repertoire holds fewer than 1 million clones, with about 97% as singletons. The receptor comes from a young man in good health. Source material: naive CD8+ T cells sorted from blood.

CDR3 sequence (DNA): TGTGCCAGCAGCTCCCTTCTTAGTTTAGGGGACACTGAGCAGTTCTTC. Translating gives CASSSLLSLGDTEQFF. The chain is built from TRBV7-9 and TRBJ2-1, with D possibly matching TRBD1 (6 bases). V lost 4 bases and J lost 9, with 22 bases in between. This CDR3 contains 16 residues. Germline V gene lookup returns CDR1 SEHNR and CDR2 FQNEAQ (reference sequence).